Following are 20 T cell receptor beta chains from one sample sequenced in a study of blood T cell repertoires in COVID-19. TCRdb's table, derived via immunoSEQ multiplex PCR, lists solely in-frame clones and lacks some. The sample includes 130,000 to 150,000 clones, 70% to 85% of them seen just once. Sample: peripheral blood. Source of these receptors: a woman at least 80 years old in a cohort sampled during active or convalescent COVID-19.

The chain is built from TRBV27 and TRBJ2-2; the match to TRBD2 covers 8 bases. CDR1 is MNHEY and CDR2 is SMNVEV in the germline V gene (reference sequence). The V and J ends lost 6 bases and 0 bases, in that order; junction bases with no gene match: 3. This CDR3 has 15 amino acids. The CDR3 DNA reads TGTGCCAGCAGGGGCGGGAGGACGAACACCGGGGAGCTGTTTTTT. Encoded protein: CASRGGRTNTGELFF.

This chain joins TRBV3-1 (or the pseudogene TRBV3-2) and TRBJ2-5; the match to TRBD2 covers 14 bases. V was clipped by 6 bases and J by 2 bases; unmatched bases: 5. Germline V gene sequence: CDR1 LGHDT, CDR2 YNNKEL (reference sequence). This CDR3 has 16 residues. In DNA, the CDR3 is TGTGCCAGCAGTTATTGGACTAGCGGGGGGCAAGAGACCCAGTACTTC. It specifies CASSYWTSGGQETQYF.

This clone has more than one count but fewer than ten. J is TRBJ1-2 and V is TRBV3-1 (or the pseudogene TRBV3-2); 9 bases match TRBD1. V lost 8 bases to trimming and J lost 5 bases; unmatched junction nucleotides: 3. Germline CDR1 and CDR2: LGHDT and YNNKEL (reference sequence). CDR3 length: 12 residues. The CDR3 bases are TGTGCCAGCGCGACAGGGGGATATGGCTACACCTTC. Its translation: CASATGGYGYTF.

The genes are TRBV10-3 and TRBJ2-3; 11 nucleotides match TRBD2. Germline V gives CDR1 ENHRY, CDR2 SYGVKD. The CDR3 has 18 amino acids. Trimming cost V 8 bases and J 0 bases; bases outside gene matches: 13. The CDR3 DNA sequence: TGTGCCATCCGTGGCGGGCTAGCGGGGGGCTCTAGCACAGATACGCAGTATTTT. The encoded protein is CAIRGGLAGGSSTDTQYF.

The V call is TRBV5-1, the J call TRBJ2-3, with TRBD2 as a possible D gene (6 bases). Trimming left V 2 bases short and J 5 bases short, with 9 bases between. The CDR3 contains 13 residues. Germline V lookup: CDR1 SGHRS, CDR2 YFSETQ. Here the CDR3 DNA reads TGCGCCAGCAGCTTTGGCGGGGAAGATACGCAGTATTTT. It specifies CASSFGGEDTQYF.

The chain links TRBV6-5 to TRBJ1-5, with 8 positions matching TRBD1. The CDR3 spans 14 residues. The V gene end was trimmed by 6 bases and the J gene end by 7 bases; junction bases not matched to a gene: 8. Germline-derived CDR1 and CDR2 are MNHEY and SVGAGI. The CDR3 sequence is CASRSDRGGQPQHF. The CDR3 region has the DNA TGTGCCAGCAGGTCCGACAGGGGTGGACAGCCCCAGCATTTT.

The chain combines TRBV7-8 with TRBJ2-2; possible D gene TRBD1, 6 bases. Trimming pared 5 bases from V and 4 bases from J, leaving 17 bases between. Germline V gene sequence: CDR1 SGHVS, CDR2 FQNEAQ. There are 16 residues in the CDR3. In DNA form, the CDR3 reads TGTGCCAGCAGCCCCGGACAGAGGCTGAGCACCGGGGAGCTGTTTTTT. It translates to CASSPGQRLSTGELFF.

The chain links TRBV4-1 to TRBJ1-5, with 10 bases aligning to TRBD1. The CDR3 has 18 amino acids. The J segment lost 8 bases and the V segment lost 1 base, leaving 14 bases of the junction unmatched. Germline V gene data show CDR1 as MGHRA and CDR2 as YSYEKL. In DNA form, the CDR3 reads TGCGCCAGCAGCCAAGTACTCATAGGGACAGGGGATGGAAAGCCCCAGCATTTT. Translating it yields CASSQVLIGTGDGKPQHF.

This clone was counted a few times. J is TRBJ1-4 and V is TRBV7-9, with 8 bases that match TRBD1. CDR1 SEHNR and CDR2 FQNEAQ come from the germline V gene (reference sequence). The V gene end was trimmed by 5 bases and the J gene end by 0 bases; junction bases not matched to a gene: 2. CDR3 length equals 15 residues. CDR3 loop: CASSPQGATNEKLFF. CDR3 DNA: TGTGCCAGCAGCCCACAGGGGGCAACTAATGAAAAACTGTTTTTT.

This rearrangement joins TRBV2 to TRBJ1-1; 7 bases are a match to TRBD1. With 7 bases clipped from V and 0 bases from J, the junction kept 8 bases outside the gene matches. The length of the CDR3 is 15 residues. Germline CDR1 is SNHLY and CDR2 is FYNNEI. In DNA form, the CDR3 reads TGTGCCAGCAACTTGGGACAGAACATGAACACTGAAGCTTTCTTT. Translating it yields CASNLGQNMNTEAFF.

The V and J genes are TRBV4-1 and TRBJ2-2, with a tentative D call TRBD2 (5 bases). This CDR3 contains 14 residues. Trimming cost V 8 bases and J 0 bases, with 10 bases left between them. Germline V lookup: CDR1 MGHRA, CDR2 YSYEKL. The CDR3 loop reads CASAGFANTGELFF. CDR3 coding DNA: TGCGCCAGCGCGGGTTTCGCGAACACCGGGGAGCTGTTTTTT.

The chain recombines TRBV2 with TRBJ1-2, with 7 bases lining up with TRBD1. This CDR3 comprises 15 residues. V shed 7 bases and J 2 bases; nucleotides not matched to a gene: 10. The germline gives CDR1 SNHLY, CDR2 FYNNEI. Here the CDR3 reads CASTHRGQTNYGYTF. For the CDR3, the DNA is TGTGCCAGCACTCACCGGGGACAGACCAACTATGGCTACACCTTC.

This rearrangement joins TRBV7-2 to TRBJ1-6, with 9 bases identical to TRBD1. CDR1 and CDR2 from the germline V gene are SGHTA and FQGNSA. After removal of 5 bases from V and 10 bases from J, the junction contained 9 bases not matched to a gene. This CDR3 contains 15 residues. CDR3 nucleotides: TGTGCCAGCAGCCGTCGGGACAGGGAAGGCTCACCCCTCCACTTT. Translated, it gives CASSRRDREGSPLHF.

V usage is TRBV12-3 or TRBV12-4 and J usage is TRBJ2-7, with 9 bases aligning to TRBD1. V gave up 3 bases and J gave up 13 bases; unmatched junction bases: 7. This CDR3 has 12 residues. CDR3 sequence: CASSFDWGQGYF. For the CDR3, the DNA is TGTGCCAGCAGTTTTGATTGGGGACAGGGTTACTTC.

Regarding this clone: Germline and junction disagree at one end, which may indicate a read error. The chain links TRBV5-1 to TRBJ1-1, with 12 bases matching TRBD1. The CDR3 is made up of 16 amino acids. CDR1 SGHRS and CDR2 YFSETQ come from the germline V gene. The chain's CDR3 is CASRLGQGATNTEAFF. The CDR3 DNA sequence: TGCGCCAGCAGATTGGGACAGGGGGCAACGAACACTGAAGCTTTCTTT.

This chain uses TRBV6-5 with TRBJ2-5, with TRBD1 as a possible D gene (6 bases). Trimming cost V 5 bases and J 1 base, with 14 bases left between them. The CDR3 loop spans 15 amino acids. The germline V gene encodes CDR1 MNHEY and CDR2 SVGAGI. CDR3 nucleotides: TGTGCCAGCAGTCTTCTAACGGACAGCCAAGAGACCCAGTACTTC. It encodes CASSLLTDSQETQYF.

This clone was recorded only once. The gene calls are TRBV6-5 and TRBJ2-2, with 10 bases that match TRBD1. The ends lost 6 bases at V and 5 bases at J; junction bases unmatched: 3. There are 14 residues in the CDR3. The germline CDR1 and CDR2 sequences are MNHEY and SVGAGI. The CDR3 region has the DNA TGTGCCAGCAGAGAGGACAGGGGGACCGGGGAGCTGTTTTTT. It is translated as CASREDRGTGELFF.

CDR3 DNA sequence: TGTGCCAGCAGCCCTGGACAGGCCGGGAACTATAATTCACCCCTCCACTTT. This translates into CASSPGQAGNYNSPLHF. V usage is TRBV5-6 and J usage is TRBJ1-6; 7 bases line up with TRBD1. The CDR3 has 17 amino acids. Germline-derived CDR1 and CDR2 are SGHDT and YYEEEE. V was clipped by 4 bases and J by 3 bases; unmatched bases: 10.

This sequence joins TRBV11-2 and TRBJ1-1, with D hard to call. The CDR3 spans 14 residues. Germline values: CDR1 SGHAT, CDR2 FQNNGV. The V and J ends lost 4 bases and 8 bases respectively, with 17 bases between them. The CDR3 DNA reads as TGTGCCAGCAGCTCCCCTTCGGTGATTTCGGAAGCTTTCTTT. Protein product: CASSSPSVISEAFF.

V gene TRBV5-5 combines with J gene TRBJ1-2; D gene unclear. With 0 bases removed from V and 4 bases from J, the gap between germline ends came to 7 bases. The CDR3 extends over 13 amino acids. The germline gives CDR1 SGHKS, CDR2 YYEKEE (reference sequence). The CDR3 loop is CASSLEAGYGYTF. In DNA, the CDR3 is TGTGCCAGCAGCTTGGAGGCAGGCTATGGCTACACCTTC.